This TCR beta chain was identified in a study of control samples from healthy donors and cancer patients. This CDR3 is built from 11 residues. V was shortened by 7 bases and J by 6 bases, with 9 bases between the two germline ends. Sequenced by immunoSEQ multiplex PCR; TCRdb stores in-frame clones only, minus some. This sample has more than 95,000 clones, with approximately 92% found just once. This clone turned up a few times. The receptor was isolated from a man aged 80 or over with head and neck cancer. The sequenced sample consisted of PBMCs. The V and J genes are TRBV12-3 or TRBV12-4 and TRBJ1-1, with D unresolved. This CDR3 reads CASTYGAEAFF. In DNA form, the CDR3 reads TGTGCCAGCACCTATGGGGCTGAAGCTTTCTTT.